This T cell receptor (beta chain) was captured in a study of cytomegalovirus exposure and HLA in healthy donors. The PCR had 60 Vbeta and 13 Jbeta primers. The data were produced by immunoSEQ multiplex PCR, yet TCRdb's version contains in-frame clones alone and is incomplete. The profile covers around 110,000 clones, with roughly 74% appearing a single time and roughly 0.92% taken by the ten largest. The CDR3 consists of 16 residues. CDR1 is GTSNPN and CDR2 is SVGIG in the germline V gene (reference sequence). After removal of 2 bases from V and 2 bases from J, the junction contained 6 bases not matched to a gene. Everyone who donated was a healthy bone marrow donor.

The sequence derives from a woman aged 25 to 39 in good health and CMV-seronegative. The sample was PBMCs. The V gene is TRBV30, the J gene TRBJ2-1, with 10 positions matching TRBD1. In DNA form, the CDR3 reads TGTGCCTGGAGTCGGGACAGGGGAAGGACCTACAATGAGCAGTTCTTC. Its protein product is CAWSRDRGRTYNEQFF.